The 30 T cell receptor beta chains below come from one sample, sequenced in a study of T cell responses to AZD1222 COVID-19 vaccine. TCRdb keeps only in-frame clones here, not all; method: immunoSEQ multiplex PCR. Of over 150,000 clones in the sample, approximately 87% were seen once. This material consisted of peripheral blood, taken on day 0 of MenACWY control vaccination. The receptors originated from an adult in good health.

Comments on this clone: Other DNA variants within this sample encode the same CDR3. The chain links TRBV7-2 to TRBJ2-7, with D uncertain. This CDR3 contains 11 residues. Germline CDR1 SGHTA, CDR2 FQGNSA. V lost 5 bases, J lost 4 bases, and 6 bases lay in between. CDR3 protein: CASSLDYEQYF. DNA of the CDR3: TGTGCCAGCAGCCTAGATTACGAGCAGTACTTC.

The V and J genes are TRBV5-1 and TRBJ2-5; 11 bases align to TRBD2. There are 15 residues in the CDR3. CDR1 is SGHRS and CDR2 is YFSETQ in the germline V gene. After removal of 0 bases from V and 5 bases from J, the junction contained 3 bases not matched to a gene. In nucleotides, the CDR3 is TGCGCCAGCAGCTTGGTAGCGGGGGGGCAGGAGACCCAGTACTTC. This encodes CASSLVAGGQETQYF.

V usage is TRBV4-2 and J usage is TRBJ2-3; D is possibly TRBD1 (6 bases). The germline V gene has CDR1 LGHNA and CDR2 YNFKEQ. The V and J ends lost 4 bases and 3 bases respectively, with 11 bases between them. The CDR3 sequence is 14 residues long. This CDR3 is CASSPITGTDTQYF. The CDR3 nucleotides are TGTGCCAGCAGCCCAATAACAGGGACAGATACGCAGTATTTT.

The chain has TRBV3-1 (or the pseudogene TRBV3-2) and TRBJ1-1; maybe TRBD1 (5 bases). CDR1 is LGHDT and CDR2 is YNNKEL in the germline V gene (reference sequence). CDR3 length: 13 residues. Trimming left V 6 bases short and J 0 bases short, with 8 bases between. Here the CDR3 reads CASRRTMNTEAFF. CDR3 DNA: TGTGCCAGCAGGCGGACAATGAACACTGAAGCTTTCTTT.

There are a few counts of this clone. This chain connects TRBV7-2 to TRBJ2-2; no definite D call. Trimming removed 2 bases at V and 6 bases at J, with 13 bases between. Per germline, CDR1 SGHTA and CDR2 FQGNSA. This CDR3 spans 15 amino acids. CDR3: CASSLSSLFAGELFF. The DNA of the CDR3 is TGTGCCAGCAGCTTAAGCAGCCTTTTCGCCGGGGAGCTGTTTTTT.

CDR3 DNA sequence: TGTGCCTGGAATCCCGCAGGGACCTTCTCCTACGAGCAGTACTTC. This gives the protein CAWNPAGTFSYEQYF. V and J are TRBV30 and TRBJ2-7, with D possibly being TRBD1 or TRBD2 (5 bases each). The CDR3 runs to 15 residues. The germline CDR1 and CDR2 sequences are GTSNPN and SVGIG (reference sequence). Trimming left V 4 bases short and J 0 bases short, with 16 bases between.

This chain links TRBV19 with TRBJ2-1; D possibly matches TRBD1 or TRBD2 (5 bases each). CDR1 and CDR2 (germline): LNHDA, SQIVND (reference sequence). The CDR3 sequence is 17 residues long. Trimming took off 2 bases at V and 3 bases at J, with 17 bases between the two ends. In DNA, the CDR3 is TGTGCCAGTAGTATACTCCGGGGCCCCGGAATCTACAATGAGCAGTTCTTC. Amino acids: CASSILRGPGIYNEQFF. Looking up the rest from reference TRBV19 and TRBJ2-1 gives the full variable domain: DGGITQSPKYLFRKEGQNVTLSCEQNLNHDAMYWYRQDPGQGLRLIYYSQIVNDFQKGDIAEGYSVSREKKESFPLTVTSAQKNPTAFYLCASSILRGPGIYNEQFFGPGTRLTVL.

The rearrangement joins TRBV9 to TRBJ2-2; D remains unclear. The CDR3 has 13 amino acids. The V gene's germline CDR1 is SGDLS and CDR2 YYNGEE. Trimming took 5 bases from V and 6 from J, leaving 11 bases between them. The CDR3 nucleotides read TGTGCCAGCAGTCAGGTTCCCGCCGGGGAGCTGTTTTTT. Translation: CASSQVPAGELFF.

The gene calls are TRBV11-2 and TRBJ2-2; the D is unclear. Germline values: CDR1 SGHAT, CDR2 FQNNGV. The CDR3 extends over 14 amino acids. Trimming removed 2 bases at V and 7 bases at J, with 11 bases between. The CDR3 bases are TGTGCCAGCAGCTTAAGCCCCCTGGACGGGGAGCTGTTTTTT. Protein: CASSLSPLDGELFF.

The chain links TRBV6-5 to TRBJ1-2; 8 bases are shared with TRBD1. CDR1 and CDR2 (germline): MNHEY, SVGAGI. The CDR3 is 14 amino acids. The V segment lost 6 bases and the J segment 5 bases; nucleotides outside the gene matches: 8. CDR3 DNA: TGTGCCAGCAGATCCAGGGGGCGCGATTATGGCTACACCTTC. This translates into CASRSRGRDYGYTF.

This clone has only a few counts. The gene calls are TRBV5-1 and TRBJ2-3; TRBD1 is a possible D gene (5 bases). Germline V gene sequence: CDR1 SGHRS, CDR2 YFSETQ. The CDR3 contains 14 residues. V shed 0 bases and J shed 5 bases, with 10 bases lying between them. The CDR3 nucleotides are TGCGCCAGCAGCTTGGCTACAGGCGGAGATACGCAGTATTTT. As protein: CASSLATGGDTQYF.

The chain joins TRBV5-1 to TRBJ1-1, with D maybe TRBD1 (5 bases). The CDR3 totals 14 residues. The V end lost 0 bases, the J end lost 4 bases, and 10 bases lay between the germline ends. Germline V gives CDR1 SGHRS, CDR2 YFSETQ. The chain's CDR3 is CASSLAGAGTEAFF. The CDR3 coding sequence is TGCGCCAGCAGCTTGGCCGGGGCGGGCACTGAAGCTTTCTTT. Using reference TRBV5-1 and TRBJ1-1 for the parts outside the CDR3, the full variable domain is KAGVTQTPRYLIKTRGQQVTLSCSPISGHRSVSWYQQTPGQGLQFLFEYFSETQRNKGNFPGRFSGRQFSNSRSEMNVSTLELGDSALYLCASSLAGAGTEAFFGQGTRLTVV.

A single count supports this clone. The chain couples TRBV19 to TRBJ2-5; D unresolved. This CDR3 has 15 amino acids. V lost 5 bases to trimming and J lost 5 bases, with 18 bases between them. Germline CDR1 LNHDA, CDR2 SQIVND (reference sequence). The CDR3 nucleotides read TGTGCCAGTAGTTCCTGGCTACCCCATACGGAGACCCAGTACTTC. Residues: CASSSWLPHTETQYF.

This clone has a single count. In DNA, the CDR3 is TGCGCCAGCAGCTTGGCTCCCGACAGGAACACTGAAGCTTTCTTT. It specifies CASSLAPDRNTEAFF. V gene TRBV5-1 combines with J gene TRBJ1-1, with TRBD1 as a possible D gene (5 bases). The CDR3 extends over 15 amino acids. Between the trimmed V and J ends, which lost 0 bases and 1 base, there was a span of 10 bases. The germline V gene encodes CDR1 SGHRS and CDR2 YFSETQ.

The V and J genes are TRBV18 and TRBJ1-5, with D possibly being TRBD1 (6 bases). The V and J ends lost 3 bases and 0 bases respectively, with 15 bases between them. CDR1 and CDR2 from the germline V gene are KGHSH and LQKENI. The CDR3 totals 17 residues. CDR3 sequence: CASSPLAGAVSNQPQHF. CDR3 DNA sequence: TGTGCCAGCTCACCTTTAGCAGGGGCCGTTAGCAATCAGCCCCAGCATTTT.

The chain uses TRBV12-3 or TRBV12-4 and TRBJ1-2, with D unclear. The V gene lost 6 bases and the J gene lost 2 bases, with 10 bases spanning the gap. This CDR3 region has 13 residues. The CDR3 DNA is TGTGCCAGCAGAAAAAGGGTGAACTATGGCTACACCTTC. Protein: CASRKRVNYGYTF.

The rearrangement uses TRBV3-1 (or the pseudogene TRBV3-2) and TRBJ2-7, with 8 bases that match TRBD2. This CDR3 comprises 14 residues. Per the germline V gene, CDR1 is LGHDT and CDR2 is YNNKEL (reference sequence). Trimming cost V 8 bases and J 0 bases; bases outside gene matches: 6. The CDR3 bases are TGTGCCAGCGCGGGGCGGGAGGTCTCCTACGAGCAGTACTTC. Encoded protein: CASAGREVSYEQYF.

This sequence joins TRBV7-9 and TRBJ2-3; 8 bases are a match to TRBD1. The length of the CDR3 is 16 residues. From germline, CDR1 is SEHNR and CDR2 FQNEAQ (reference sequence). Trimming took 5 bases from V and 4 from J; bases not matched to a gene: 11. The CDR3 region has the DNA TGTGCCAGCAGCCCAGGGGGCCCCGGACTCGCAGATACGCAGTATTTT. This encodes CASSPGGPGLADTQYF.

The chain has TRBV25-1 and TRBJ1-4, with TRBD1 identical over 7 bases. Germline CDR1 is MGHDK and CDR2 is SYGVNS. The V segment lost 8 bases and the J segment 6 bases; nucleotides outside the gene matches: 9. The CDR3 covers 14 residues. The CDR3 spells CASAGGRAYEKLFF. In DNA form, the CDR3 reads TGTGCCAGCGCAGGGGGACGGGCGTATGAAAAACTGTTTTTT.

The genes are TRBV4-1 and TRBJ1-4; D remains unclear. Germline assignment: CDR1 MGHRA and CDR2 YSYEKL. The CDR3 spans 14 residues. Trimming pared 3 bases from V and 6 bases from J, leaving 11 bases between. In DNA form, the CDR3 reads TGCGCCAGCAGCCATTCCGGGAAGGATGAAAAACTGTTTTTT. Protein: CASSHSGKDEKLFF.

The rearrangement links TRBV19 to TRBJ2-2; 13 bases fit TRBD2. Germline V gene data show CDR1 as LNHDA and CDR2 as SQIVND (reference sequence). This CDR3 is built from 18 residues. V lost 4 bases, J lost 6 bases, and 11 bases stayed unmatched. Here the CDR3 reads CASSTGLAGRPPAGELFF. CDR3 nucleotides: TGTGCCAGTAGTACGGGACTAGCGGGAAGGCCGCCCGCCGGGGAGCTGTTTTTT.

Note on this clone: The junction shows a germline mismatch at one end, possibly a read error. The chain couples TRBV6-5 to TRBJ2-7, with TRBD1 matching 8 bases. CDR1 and CDR2 (germline): MNHEY, SVGAGI. This CDR3 is built from 14 residues. The CDR3 DNA follows: TGTGCCAGCAGCCGCGGACAGGGCTCCCACGAGCAGTACTTC. Protein product: CASSRGQGSHEQYF.

The gene calls are TRBV18 and TRBJ1-1, with D perhaps matching TRBD1 (5 bases). Trimming cost V 5 bases and J 4 bases, with 11 bases left between them. Germline CDR1 is KGHSH and CDR2 is LQKENI. The CDR3 loop spans 13 amino acids. The CDR3 DNA sequence: TGTGCCAGCTCATCACAGGTGGGCACTGAAGCTTTCTTT. This sequence encodes CASSSQVGTEAFF.

The CDR3 DNA sequence: TGCGCCAGCAGCCAAGGAGGCTTCTACAACGCTGAAGCTTTCTTT. Translated, it gives CASSQGGFYNAEAFF. The chain joins TRBV4-3 to TRBJ1-1; D not resolved. Between the trimmed V and J ends, which lost 1 base and 6 bases, there was a span of 15 bases. The CDR3 is 15 residues long. Germline CDR1 LGHNA, CDR2 YSLEER.

The gene calls are TRBV18 and TRBJ2-1; 11 nucleotides line up with TRBD2. This CDR3 spans 16 amino acids. In germline, CDR1 is KGHSH, CDR2 LQKENI. The J segment lost 5 bases and the V segment lost 3 bases, leaving 6 bases of the junction unmatched. The CDR3 DNA sequence: TGTGCCAGCTCACCTTATAGCGGGAGGGCCGACAATGAGCAGTTCTTC. Protein product: CASSPYSGRADNEQFF.

The rearrangement uses TRBV25-1 and TRBJ2-2, with TRBD1 matching 9 bases. Germline-derived CDR1 and CDR2 are MGHDK and SYGVNS. Losses at the gene ends were 6 bases for V and 5 bases for J; bases not matched to a gene: 7. The CDR3 extends over 15 amino acids. CDR3: CASRAGTGRTGELFF. CDR3 DNA sequence: TGTGCCAGCAGAGCCGGGACAGGGAGAACCGGGGAGCTGTTTTTT. The variable domain in full, completed from reference TRBV25-1 and TRBJ2-2, reads EADIYQTPRYLVIGTGKKITLECSQTMGHDKMYWYQQDPGMELHLIHYSYGVNSTEKGDLSSESTVSRIRTEHFPLTLESARPSHTSQYLCASRAGTGRTGELFFGEGSRLTVL.

The gene calls are TRBV11-2 and TRBJ1-2; the D is unclear. The germline V and J ends were trimmed by 0 bases and 7 bases, with 12 bases remaining between them. The length of the CDR3 is 14 residues. Germline CDR1 is SGHAT and CDR2 is FQNNGV. Written as DNA, the CDR3 is TGTGCCAGCAGCTTAGATCTCACAGTTGCTGGCTACACCTTC. This codes for CASSLDLTVAGYTF. The whole variable domain, filled in from reference TRBV11-2 and TRBJ1-2, reads EAGVAQSPRYKIIEKRQSVAFWCNPISGHATLYWYQQILGQGPKLLIQFQNNGVVDDSQLPKDRFSAERLKGVDSTLKIQPAKLEDSAVYLCASSLDLTVAGYTFGSGTRLTVV.

The genes are TRBV29-1 and TRBJ2-1, with 7 bases lining up with TRBD1. This CDR3 is built from 14 residues. Germline trimming cut 5 bases from V and 7 bases from J; bases unmatched to any gene: 11. Germline lookup yields CDR1 SQVTM and CDR2 ANQGSEA. CDR3 DNA: TGCAGCGTTTTCTCATTTGGCAGGGGGAATGAGCAGTTCTTC. It specifies CSVFSFGRGNEQFF.

This clone was observed once. The CDR3 bases are TGTGCCAGCCTAATCGACACCCCGAACACCGGGGAGCTGTTTTTT. Its protein is CASLIDTPNTGELFF. This chain joins TRBV6-5 and TRBJ2-2; D uncertain. Germline CDR1 is MNHEY and CDR2 is SVGAGI. Trimming cost V 8 bases and J 0 bases, with 13 bases left between them. This CDR3 has 15 residues.

This chain links TRBV9 with TRBJ2-1; 7 bases align to TRBD2. V lost 2 bases and J lost 5; bases outside the gene matches: 28. The CDR3 extends over 22 amino acids. Germline V gives CDR1 SGDLS, CDR2 YYNGEE. The CDR3 nucleotides read TGTGCCAGCAGCGTTACCCAAAATCTTGCGGGAGCCTCATATAGGCCTAACAATGAGCAGTTCTTC. This sequence encodes CASSVTQNLAGASYRPNNEQFF.